What follows are 14 T cell receptor beta chains derived from one specimen sequenced in a study of blood T cell repertoires in COVID-19. Some clones are missing from TCRdb's copy, which holds only in-frame ones; the method was immunoSEQ multiplex PCR. The table has some 160,000 clones, around 87% seen once. Sequencing input: PBMCs or T cells enriched from blood (not recorded which). These TCRs come from a woman aged 50 to 60 who had recovered from COVID-19.

This chain uses TRBV20-1 with TRBJ1-1; no reliable D call. From germline, CDR1 is DFQATT and CDR2 SNEGSKA (reference sequence). V was cut by 3 bases and J by 5 bases, with 7 bases left in between. The CDR3 consists of 11 residues. CDR3 amino acids: CSASARTEAFF. The CDR3 DNA sequence: TGCAGTGCTAGCGCACGGACTGAAGCTTTCTTT.

J is TRBJ1-1 and V is TRBV5-5; TRBD1 is a possible D gene (6 bases). CDR3 size: 18 residues. V lost 0 bases and J 3 bases, leaving 21 bases between the germline ends. CDR1 is SGHKS, CDR2 YYEKEE, per germline (reference sequence). CDR3 nucleotide sequence: TGTGCCAGCAGCTTGGAAGGGGGTTCAAAAATGGTGGACACTGAAGCTTTCTTT. Translation: CASSLEGGSKMVDTEAFF.

This sequence joins TRBV2 and TRBJ2-7; TRBD2 is a possible D gene (6 bases). CDR3 size: 15 residues. From germline, CDR1 is SNHLY and CDR2 FYNNEI. V was trimmed by 7 bases and J by 1 base, leaving 17 bases between them. CDR3 coding DNA: TGTGCCAGCAAAGTTACGCGGGGATCTTCCTACGAGCAGTACTTC. Encoded protein: CASKVTRGSSYEQYF.

This rearrangement joins TRBV6-5 to TRBJ1-5; D is perhaps TRBD1 (5 bases). This CDR3 has 14 amino acids. Germline V gene data show CDR1 as MNHEY and CDR2 as SVGAGI. The ends were cut back, 8 bases at V and 6 bases at J, with 17 bases in the middle. The CDR3 protein is CASDPRRVGQPQHF. The CDR3 DNA follows: TGTGCCAGCGACCCCCGCAGGGTCGGTCAGCCCCAGCATTTT.

This clone turned up a few times. The chain joins TRBV18 to TRBJ1-1; D ambiguous. V gave up 5 bases and J gave up 0 bases, with 4 bases separating them. This CDR3 has 12 amino acids. Germline-derived CDR1 and CDR2 are KGHSH and LQKENI. CDR3 bases: TGTGCCAGCTCAGAGGTGAACACTGAAGCTTTCTTT. As protein: CASSEVNTEAFF.

The chain recombines TRBV10-3 with TRBJ1-6; D gene uncertain. CDR1 is ENHRY, CDR2 SYGVKD, per germline. Trimming left V 10 bases short and J 6 bases short, with 19 bases between. The CDR3 loop spans 15 amino acids. The CDR3 spells CATRSEASSNSPLHF. CDR3 DNA: TGTGCCACTCGATCCGAGGCAAGTAGTAATTCACCCCTCCACTTT.

The chain combines TRBV4-2 with TRBJ1-2, with no clear D. This CDR3 is built from 13 residues. Trimming shortened V by 3 bases and J by 3 bases, and 8 bases separated the two germline ends. In germline, CDR1 is LGHNA, CDR2 YNFKEQ. The CDR3 nucleotides read TGTGCCAGCAGCCACCCCGGGGACTATGGCTACACCTTC. This gives the protein CASSHPGDYGYTF.

This clone was counted between two and nine times. The chain has TRBV5-4 and TRBJ2-7; 9 bases line up with TRBD1. The germline gives CDR1 SGHNT, CDR2 YYREEE (reference sequence). The CDR3 extends over 15 amino acids. The V gene end was trimmed by 4 bases and the J gene end by 3 bases; junction bases not matched to a gene: 8. CDR3 coding DNA: TGTGCCAGCAGCCCGGGACAGGGAGGGGTCTACGAGCAGTACTTC. Residues: CASSPGQGGVYEQYF.

This clone has more than one count but fewer than ten. For the CDR3, the DNA is TGTGCCAGCATACAGGGGAACGAGCAGTACTTC. Its translation: CASIQGNEQYF. The V call is TRBV6-4, the J call TRBJ2-7; 7 bases line up with TRBD1. J was trimmed by 5 bases and V by 7 bases; bases with no gene match: 2. The CDR3 sequence is 11 residues long. The germline gives CDR1 MRHNA, CDR2 SNTAGT.

This clone was seen only a few times. The chain recombines TRBV19 with TRBJ2-1, with TRBD2 matching over 8 bases. Trimming removed 4 bases from V and 6 bases from J; junction bases left unmatched: 2. This CDR3 is built from 13 residues. Germline V gene data show CDR1 as LNHDA and CDR2 as SQIVND (reference sequence). DNA of the CDR3: TGTGCCAGTAGTAACGGGGGGGGCAATGAGCAGTTCTTC. Encoded protein: CASSNGGGNEQFF.

This chain connects TRBV30 to TRBJ2-1, with TRBD2 matching 11 bases. This CDR3 comprises 16 residues. V lost 3 bases, J lost 5 bases, and 9 bases stayed unmatched. Looked up from germline, CDR1 is GTSNPN and CDR2 is SVGIG (reference sequence). The CDR3 region is CAWSGSLAGGHNEQFF. Written as DNA, the CDR3 is TGTGCCTGGAGCGGCTCGCTAGCGGGGGGCCACAATGAGCAGTTCTTC.

The rearrangement uses TRBV9 and TRBJ1-1, with D unclear. CDR1 is SGDLS, CDR2 YYNGEE, per germline. With 4 bases removed from V and 4 bases from J, the gap between germline ends came to 14 bases. This CDR3 has 14 residues. For the CDR3, the DNA is TGTGCCAGCAGCCCATTAGCGGCACGCACTGAAGCTTTCTTT. This translates into CASSPLAARTEAFF.

J is TRBJ1-2 and V is TRBV11-3, with D possibly being TRBD1 (6 bases). Trimming cost V 5 bases and J 6 bases, with 16 bases left between them. Germline loops: CDR1 SGHNT, CDR2 YENEEA. This CDR3 has 14 residues. Here the CDR3 DNA reads TGTGCCAGCAGCCCCCGCGGGGGGCAGCATGGCTACACCTTC. Its translation: CASSPRGGQHGYTF. Looking up the rest from reference TRBV11-3 and TRBJ1-2 gives the full variable domain: EAGVVQSPRYKIIEKKQPVAFWCNPISGHNTLYWYLQNLGQGPELLIRYENEEAVDDSQLPKDRFSAERLKGVDSTLKIQPAELGDSAVYLCASSPRGGQHGYTFGSGTRLTVV.

The CDR3 coding sequence is TGCAGTGCTAGTAGAGGGGACAGGTCCTACGAGCAGTACTTC. This codes for CSASRGDRSYEQYF. The chain combines TRBV20-1 with TRBJ2-7, with 8 bases fitting TRBD1. This CDR3 region has 14 residues. The germline V gene has CDR1 DFQATT and CDR2 SNEGSKA (reference sequence). V gave up 3 bases and J gave up 1 base; unmatched junction bases: 5.